This entry is about one T cell receptor beta chain. Its antigen is not known. Here immunoSEQ multiplex PCR was the method, and the copy in TCRdb shows in-frame clones only, minus some. The repertoire holds some 9,300 clones, with almost 80% as singletons. Trimming left V 0 bases short and J 8 bases short, with 19 bases between. This CDR3 spans 16 amino acids. From germline, CDR1 is SEHNR and CDR2 FQNEAQ (reference sequence). The record originates from a study of T cell clonotyping in hematopoietic cell transplantation. Study observations and caveats: Recipient TCR diversity dropped after transplant; expanded clonotypes rose from day 30 to 180. Graft donor and pretransplant recipient Inverse Simpson Index values predicted broader posttransplant TCR diversity.

The receptor comes from a male patient aged 40 to 50 who had an allogeneic stem cell transplant from a related donor, so the T cells may come from the graft donor. Some clones in this sample may be carry-over from other donors' samples. This material consisted of PBMCs, taken 180 days after allogeneic stem cell transplant. This chain joins TRBV7-9 and TRBJ1-2; no reliable D call. The CDR3 bases are TGTGCCAGCAGCTTAGCAAACGGGCCATACGGGAACGGCTACACCTTC. Its translation: CASSLANGPYGNGYTF.